This T cell receptor beta chain originates from a study of Graves' ophthalmopathy and Graves' hyperthyroidism. TCR beta CDR3 regions were amplified from RNA transcripts. HTBI-primed first-round RT-PCR preceded second-round multiplex PCR. One entry per CDR3 protein results from TCRdb running MiXCR on the multiplex PCR reads. The sample yields roughly 230,000 distinct CDR3 sequences, about a fifth seen once. The germline V gene encodes CDR1 MNHEY and CDR2 SVGEGT. Trimming took 2 bases from V and 5 from J, leaving 6 bases between them. The length of the CDR3 is 12 residues. This clonotype occurred many times.

This TCR was sampled from a woman between 45 and 65 years old with Graves' ophthalmopathy. This chain connects TRBV6-2 or TRBV6-3 to TRBJ2-5, with no clear D. Sequencing was done on a sample of peripheral blood. The DNA of the CDR3 is TGTGCCAGCAGTTACCGTCGGGAGACCCAGTACTTC. The encoded protein is CASSYRRETQYF.